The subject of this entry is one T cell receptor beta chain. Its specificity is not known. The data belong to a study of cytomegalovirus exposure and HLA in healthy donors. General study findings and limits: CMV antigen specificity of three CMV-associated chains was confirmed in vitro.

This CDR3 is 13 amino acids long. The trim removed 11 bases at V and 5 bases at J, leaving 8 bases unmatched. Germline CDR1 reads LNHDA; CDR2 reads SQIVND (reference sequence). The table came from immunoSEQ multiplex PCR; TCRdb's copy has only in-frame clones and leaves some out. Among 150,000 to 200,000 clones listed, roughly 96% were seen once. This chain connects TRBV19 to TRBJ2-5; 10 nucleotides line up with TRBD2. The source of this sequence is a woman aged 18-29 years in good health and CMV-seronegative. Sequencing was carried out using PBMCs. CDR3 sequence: CAGLSGGRETQYF. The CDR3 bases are TGTGCCGGGCTTAGCGGGGGGCGGGAGACCCAGTACTTC.